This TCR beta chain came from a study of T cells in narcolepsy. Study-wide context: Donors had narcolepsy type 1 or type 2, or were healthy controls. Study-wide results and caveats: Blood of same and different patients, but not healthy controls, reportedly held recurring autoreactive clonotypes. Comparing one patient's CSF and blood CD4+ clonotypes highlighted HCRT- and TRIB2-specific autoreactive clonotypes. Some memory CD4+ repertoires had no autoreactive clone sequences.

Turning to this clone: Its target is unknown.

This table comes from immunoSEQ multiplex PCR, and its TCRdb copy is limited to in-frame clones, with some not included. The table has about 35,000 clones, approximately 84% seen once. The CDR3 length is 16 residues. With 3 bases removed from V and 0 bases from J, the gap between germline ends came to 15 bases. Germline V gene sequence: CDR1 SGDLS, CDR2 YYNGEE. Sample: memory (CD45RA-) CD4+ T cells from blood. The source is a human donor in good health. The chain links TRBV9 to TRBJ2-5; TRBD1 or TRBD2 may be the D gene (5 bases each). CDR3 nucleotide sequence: TGTGCCAGCAGCGGGGGGTTTACATTGTACCAAGAGACCCAGTACTTC. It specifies CASSGGFTLYQETQYF.